A single sample gave rise to the 12 T cell receptor beta chains below, sequenced in a study of PD-1 blockade in classical Hodgkin lymphoma. Repertoires were generated with immunoSEQ multiplex PCR, while TCRdb's copy carries only in-frame clones and drops some. The sample holds 40,000 to 45,000 clones, about 77% seen once. Every one of the patients relapsed after autologous stem cell transplantation (brentuximab vedotin exposure was variable). The sequencing used peripheral blood mononuclear cells (PBMCs), collected at baseline. Receptors were obtained from a human donor with classical Hodgkin lymphoma.

By sample share, this clone is medium-sized. This chain connects TRBV7-6 to TRBJ2-7; D possibly matches TRBD1 or TRBD2 (5 bases each). The CDR3 is made up of 13 amino acids. Trimming pared 4 bases from V and 4 bases from J, leaving 11 bases between. Germline CDR1 SGHVS, CDR2 FNYEAQ. The CDR3 DNA sequence: TGTGCCAGCAGCTCGGGACCGAATTACGAGCAGTACTTC. The encoded protein is CASSSGPNYEQYF.

This chain connects TRBV27 to TRBJ2-3; TRBD2 matches 11 bases. Germline V lookup: CDR1 MNHEY, CDR2 SMNVEV (reference sequence). This CDR3 contains 15 residues. V lost 2 bases, J lost 4 bases, and 2 bases stayed unmatched. CDR3 loop: CASSLSSGGADTQYF. The CDR3 bases are TGTGCCAGCAGTTTAAGTAGCGGGGGGGCAGATACGCAGTATTTT.

The J gene is TRBJ2-5, the V gene TRBV4-1, with D perhaps TRBD2 (5 bases). CDR3 length: 14 residues. Trimming pared 2 bases from V and 5 bases from J, leaving 12 bases between. CDR1 is MGHRA and CDR2 is YSYEKL in the germline V gene. The CDR3 region has the DNA TGCGCCAGCAGCCAACTACTAGGAGGTGAGACCCAGTACTTC. Translation gives CASSQLLGGETQYF.

The chain links TRBV15 to TRBJ2-5, with 14 bases lining up with TRBD2. Germline V CDR1 and CDR2: LNHNV, YYDKDF (reference sequence). V trimming: 4 bases; J trimming: 5 bases; junction bases outside the gene matches: 3. The CDR3 is 15 residues long. The CDR3 bases are TGTGCCACCAGCATACGACTAGCGGGGGGGGAGACCCAGTACTTC. As protein: CATSIRLAGGETQYF.

V gene TRBV5-1 combines with J gene TRBJ2-5; TRBD2 aligns across 7 bases. Per germline, CDR1 SGHRS and CDR2 YFSETQ. V was clipped by 4 bases and J by 5 bases; unmatched bases: 14. The CDR3 totals 16 residues. This CDR3 is CASSPRAAGLSETQYF. The CDR3 nucleotides read TGCGCCAGCAGCCCCAGGGCAGCGGGGCTATCCGAGACCCAGTACTTC.

The chain recombines TRBV4-3 with TRBJ1-1; a possible D gene is TRBD1 (5 bases). The germline gives CDR1 LGHNA, CDR2 YSLEER. The CDR3 has 14 residues. V was trimmed by 4 bases and J by 4 bases, leaving 13 bases between them. For the CDR3, the DNA is TGCGCCAGCAGCCTTAAGTGGGGGGGCACTGAAGCTTTCTTT. As protein: CASSLKWGGTEAFF.

V is TRBV5-1 and J is TRBJ2-1; 11 bases align to TRBD2. Trimming at V came to 6 bases and at J to 4 bases, leaving 6 bases not matched to a gene. This CDR3 has 15 residues. CDR1 SGHRS and CDR2 YFSETQ come from the germline V gene. The CDR3 DNA is TGCGCCAGCACCATCCCTAGCGGGGGGTACAATGAGCAGTTCTTC. Its protein product is CASTIPSGGYNEQFF.

This clone has only a few counts. The CDR3, as DNA: TGCAGTGCTAGCAAGGCCGGGGAGCTGTTTTTT. Translated, it gives CSASKAGELFF. This chain connects TRBV20-1 to TRBJ2-2, with no clear D. CDR3 size: 11 residues. V lost 3 bases and J lost 6, with 5 bases in between. Germline lookup yields CDR1 DFQATT and CDR2 SNEGSKA (reference sequence).

As to this clone: Within the sample, other DNA sequences also encode this same CDR3. This chain connects TRBV5-6 to TRBJ2-2, with D perhaps being TRBD1 or TRBD2 (5 bases each). The ends were cut back, 0 bases at V and 2 bases at J, with 8 bases in the middle. CDR1 SGHDT and CDR2 YYEEEE come from the germline V gene. The CDR3 has 15 amino acids. The CDR3 protein is CASSLGGGNTGELFF. CDR3 DNA sequence: TGTGCCAGCAGCTTGGGTGGGGGAAACACCGGGGAGCTGTTTTTT.

The V gene is TRBV5-4, the J gene TRBJ2-5; TRBD1 might be the D (5 bases). The CDR3 consists of 15 residues. The V gene lost 0 bases and the J gene lost 1 base, with 10 bases spanning the gap. Germline CDR1 is SGHNT and CDR2 is YYREEE (reference sequence). CDR3 in DNA: TGTGCCAGCAGCTTGGAGGGGATCCCCCAAGAGACCCAGTACTTC. Translation gives CASSLEGIPQETQYF. Full variable domain (remainder filled in from reference TRBV5-4 and TRBJ2-5): ETGVTQSPTHLIKTRGQQVTLRCSSQSGHNTVSWYQQALGQGPQFIFQYYREEENGRGNFPPRFSGLQFPNYSSELNVNALELDDSALYLCASSLEGIPQETQYFGPGTRLLVL.

The chain links TRBV7-8 to TRBJ1-2; TRBD1 agrees at 7 bases. Germline assignment: CDR1 SGHVS and CDR2 FQNEAQ. The CDR3 has 17 residues. V shed 2 bases and J 4 bases; nucleotides not matched to a gene: 13. CDR3 DNA: TGTGCCAGCAGCTTAAGGGGACCGACAGGGCGAGGCTATGGCTACACCTTC. Encoded protein: CASSLRGPTGRGYGYTF.

This clone is a singleton in its sample. The gene calls are TRBV10-3 and TRBJ2-3, with TRBD2 identical over 13 bases. This CDR3 is 14 amino acids long. Losses at the gene ends were 10 bases for V and 1 base for J; bases not matched to a gene: 2. The germline CDR1 and CDR2 sequences are ENHRY and SYGVKD. CDR3 sequence (DNA): TGTGCCACCGGGACTAGCGGGGGCACAGATACGCAGTATTTT. This sequence encodes CATGTSGGTDTQYF.